One sample yielded the 11 T cell receptor beta chains listed below, sequenced in a study of cytomegalovirus exposure and HLA in healthy donors. Primers for the PCR totalled 60 Vbeta and 13 Jbeta. This table comes from immunoSEQ multiplex PCR, and its TCRdb copy is limited to in-frame clones, with some not included. The sample records about 98,000 clones, roughly 81% being singletons. The material sequenced was PBMCs. The receptors originated from a man aged 40-49 years in good health and CMV-seronegative.

Only a few counts were recorded for this clone. V and J are TRBV27 and TRBJ2-7, with D possibly TRBD1 on 6 matching bases. Looked up from germline, CDR1 is MNHEY and CDR2 is SMNVEV (reference sequence). The CDR3 runs 12 residues. With 6 bases removed from V and 7 bases from J, the gap between germline ends came to 13 bases. Written as DNA, the CDR3 is TGTGCCAGCAGCAGGGGCGGTAGGGAGCAGTACTTC. Translating gives CASSRGGREQYF.

V is TRBV7-8 and J is TRBJ2-7; a weak D match, TRBD1 (6 bases). CDR1 and CDR2 (germline): SGHVS, FQNEAQ. CDR3 length: 13 amino acids. The germline V and J ends were trimmed by 5 bases and 4 bases, with 12 bases remaining between them. For the CDR3, the DNA is TGTGCCAGCAGCCTCGGACAGCCTTACGAGCAGTACTTC. Translated, it gives CASSLGQPYEQYF.

The genes are TRBV19 and TRBJ1-1; D is undetermined. The CDR3 is made up of 14 amino acids. From germline, CDR1 is LNHDA and CDR2 SQIVND (reference sequence). Trimming removed 3 bases at V and 6 bases at J, with 14 bases between. In nucleotides, the CDR3 is TGTGCCAGTAGTATGAGTCTAATTAAATCTGAAGCTTTCTTT. As protein: CASSMSLIKSEAFF.

The chain combines TRBV7-8 with TRBJ2-1; 10 nucleotides align to TRBD2. The CDR3 runs to 15 residues. Trimming at V came to 3 bases and at J to 2 bases, leaving 1 base not matched to a gene. Germline CDR1 is SGHVS and CDR2 is FQNEAQ. CDR3 amino acids: CASSFLAGAYNEQFF. CDR3 nucleotide sequence: TGTGCCAGCAGCTTTCTAGCGGGGGCCTACAATGAGCAGTTCTTC.

This sequence joins TRBV10-3 and TRBJ2-2; D perhaps matches TRBD1 (5 bases). The V and J ends lost 0 bases and 0 bases respectively, with 8 bases between them. The CDR3 is 16 residues long. CDR1 ENHRY and CDR2 SYGVKD come from the germline V gene. The CDR3 DNA reads as TGTGCCATCAGTGAGTCTACAGGCGCGAACACCGGGGAGCTGTTTTTT. It encodes CAISESTGANTGELFF.

This clone was seen only once. The chain uses TRBV12-5 and TRBJ2-3, with 7 positions matching TRBD1. V shed 5 bases, J shed 2 bases, and the junction held 7 bases outside the gene matches. This CDR3 has 15 amino acids. The germline gives CDR1 LGHNT, CDR2 FRNRAP. The CDR3 is CASGHGTANTDTQYF. The CDR3 coding sequence is TGTGCTAGTGGTCACGGGACAGCGAACACAGATACGCAGTATTTT.

This clone was detected a few times. The chain links TRBV19 to TRBJ1-2; possibly TRBD1 for D (6 bases). Between the trimmed V and J ends, which lost 7 bases and 4 bases, there was a span of 16 bases. Germline CDR1 and CDR2: LNHDA and SQIVND (reference sequence). The CDR3 has 14 residues. Here the CDR3 DNA reads TGTGCCAGTAACCCGACAGGAGCACGCTATGGCTACACCTTC. It yields the protein CASNPTGARYGYTF.

The chain joins TRBV6-5 to TRBJ2-7; D may be TRBD2 (5 bases). The V and J ends lost 7 bases and 0 bases respectively, with 10 bases between them. Germline assignment: CDR1 MNHEY and CDR2 SVGAGI. There are 13 residues in the CDR3. The chain's CDR3 is CASMSGSSYEQYF. The CDR3 nucleotides read TGTGCCAGCATGAGTGGGAGCTCCTACGAGCAGTACTTC.

The chain combines TRBV4-1 with TRBJ1-3, with D maybe TRBD1 (6 bases). This CDR3 contains 15 residues. Trimming cost V 0 bases and J 4 bases, with 10 bases left between them. CDR1 is MGHRA and CDR2 is YSYEKL in the germline V gene. The CDR3 loop reads CASSQDSGTGNTIYF. The DNA of the CDR3 is TGCGCCAGCAGCCAAGATAGCGGGACAGGAAACACCATATATTTT.

This chain links TRBV10-3 with TRBJ1-5; 9 nucleotides line up with TRBD1. In germline, CDR1 is ENHRY, CDR2 SYGVKD. CDR3 length equals 15 residues. With 2 bases clipped from V and 5 bases from J, the junction kept 4 bases outside the gene matches. CDR3 region: CAISEGDREDQPQHF. The CDR3 DNA is TGTGCCATCAGTGAGGGGGACAGGGAGGATCAGCCCCAGCATTTT.

The rearrangement links TRBV27 to TRBJ2-3; no firm D call. The ends were cut back, 3 bases at V and 4 bases at J, with 8 bases in the middle. Germline V gene sequence: CDR1 MNHEY, CDR2 SMNVEV (reference sequence). The CDR3 is 13 amino acids. The CDR3 is CASSFLAADTQYF. CDR3 DNA sequence: TGTGCCAGCAGTTTTCTGGCGGCAGATACGCAGTATTTT.